This entry features one T cell receptor (beta chain) sequence. Its specificity is unknown. These data come from a study of CXCR3-negative and CXCR3-positive naive CD8 T cells. TRB cDNA libraries were made by UMI-labeled 5' RACE. TCRdb reprocessed the 5' RACE reads and reports one entry per CDR3 protein, with no DNA. Here the sample table reports 5,500 to 8,000 distinct CDR3 sequences. CDR1 and CDR2 (germline): SGHDN, FVKESK. The CDR3 sequence is 13 residues long. Study-wide results and caveats: For the naive subsets, surface CD5 was similar, and TCR strength was inferred from TRB CDR3 properties. Each naive subset displayed comparably high diversity, whereas memory CD8+ cells displayed much lower diversity. Cryopreserved cells showed partially decreased CXCR3 expression, and most assays used fresh PBMCs. The TRBV-TRBJ usage of naive CXCR3-negative and CXCR3-positive cells was similar, but that of memory cells differed.

The sequence derives from a human donor in good health. Some clones in this sample may be carry-over from other donors' samples. This sequence joins TRBV14 and TRBJ2-3; the D call from TCRdb, TRBD1, cannot be confirmed without DNA. The sample was naive CXCR3- CD8+ T cells from blood. Subset described: CD45RO-CCR7+CD27+CD95- naive CD8+ T cells lacking CXCR3 (TNR3-). This chain's CDR3 is CASSARGTDTQYF.